This TCR beta chain was profiled in a study of blood T cell repertoires in COVID-19. Per the authors' pipeline: How many nucleated cells were present was estimated from reference gene primer amplification. The assay was immunoSEQ multiplex PCR, and TCRdb's table has in-frame clones only and misses some. V and J calls and clone size are as listed in that table; D and trimming were resolved from the DNA. The table includes 250,000 to 300,000 clones, roughly 90% detected once. The germline gives CDR1 LGHNA, CDR2 YNFKEQ. Trimming left V 2 bases short and J 6 bases short, with 15 bases between. There are 15 residues in the CDR3.

The origin of this receptor is a woman in her thirties or forties who had recovered from COVID-19. The chain has TRBV4-2 and TRBJ2-3, with TRBD1 as a possible D gene (6 bases). The source material was PBMCs or T cells enriched from blood (not recorded which). CDR3 in amino acids: CASSQFSRGIDTQYF. The DNA for the CDR3 is TGTGCCAGCAGCCAATTTAGCAGGGGAATCGATACGCAGTATTTT.